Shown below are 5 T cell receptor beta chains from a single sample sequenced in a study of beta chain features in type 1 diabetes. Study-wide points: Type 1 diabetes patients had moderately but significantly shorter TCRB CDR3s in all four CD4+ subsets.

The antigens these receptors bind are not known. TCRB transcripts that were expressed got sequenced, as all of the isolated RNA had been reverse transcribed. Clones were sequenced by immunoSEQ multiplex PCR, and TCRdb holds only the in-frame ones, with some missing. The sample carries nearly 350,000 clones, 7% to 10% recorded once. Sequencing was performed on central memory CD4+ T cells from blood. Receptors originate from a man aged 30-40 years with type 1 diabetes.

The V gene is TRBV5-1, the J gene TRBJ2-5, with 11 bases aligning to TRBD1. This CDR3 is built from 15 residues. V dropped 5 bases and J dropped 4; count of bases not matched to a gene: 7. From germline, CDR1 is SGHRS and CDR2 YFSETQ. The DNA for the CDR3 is TGCGCCAGCAGGACGGACAGGGGGCGCATAGAGACCCAGTACTTC. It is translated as CASRTDRGRIETQYF.

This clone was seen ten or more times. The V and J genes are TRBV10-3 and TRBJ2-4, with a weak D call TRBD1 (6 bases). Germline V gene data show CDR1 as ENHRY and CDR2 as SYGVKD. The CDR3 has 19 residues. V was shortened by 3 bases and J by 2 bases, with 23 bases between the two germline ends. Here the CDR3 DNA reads TGTGCCATCAGTGAAGCCTCTCGACAGGCCCCTTTGCCCAAAAACATTCAGTACTTC. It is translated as CAISEASRQAPLPKNIQYF.

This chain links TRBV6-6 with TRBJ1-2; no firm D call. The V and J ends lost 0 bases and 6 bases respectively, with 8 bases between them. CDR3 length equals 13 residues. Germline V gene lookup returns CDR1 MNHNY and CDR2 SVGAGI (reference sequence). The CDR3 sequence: CASSYSGKDGYTF. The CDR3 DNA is TGTGCCAGCAGTTACTCGGGGAAGGATGGCTACACCTTC.

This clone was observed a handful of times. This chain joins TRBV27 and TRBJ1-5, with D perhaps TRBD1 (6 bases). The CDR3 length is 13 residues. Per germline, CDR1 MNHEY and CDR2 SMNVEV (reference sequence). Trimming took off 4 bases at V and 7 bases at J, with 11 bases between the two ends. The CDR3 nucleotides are TGTGCCAGCAGTTCACAGGGAGCCCAGCCCCAGCATTTT. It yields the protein CASSSQGAQPQHF.

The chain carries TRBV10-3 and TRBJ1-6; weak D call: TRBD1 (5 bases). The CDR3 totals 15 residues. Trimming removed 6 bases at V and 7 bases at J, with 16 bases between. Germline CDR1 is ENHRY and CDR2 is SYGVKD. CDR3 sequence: CAISPDLGENSPLHF. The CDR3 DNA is TGTGCCATCAGCCCGGACTTAGGGGAAAATTCACCCCTCCACTTT.